This TCR beta chain appears in the sequencing data of a study of T-cell memory formation after mild COVID-19. Findings and caveats of the study: Memory from before infection featured some responding clones, which suggests cross-reactive memory joined. Contracting CD4+ clones were located mainly in CM and EM, and CD8+ clones in EMRA.

TCRdb called the 5' RACE reads again in MiXCR, with one record for every CDR3 protein. The sample yields a few hundred thousand distinct CDR3 sequences, roughly 15% seen once. The CDR3 sequence is 14 residues long. CDR1 and CDR2 (germline): ENHRY, SYGVKD. Trimming removed 2 bases at V and 1 base at J, with 6 bases between. Concerning this clonotype: Its matching antigen is unknown.

V usage is TRBV10-3 and J usage is TRBJ1-5; D is unresolved. Source material: PBMCs or a T cell subset sorted from them (not recorded which). The receptor was derived from a man aged 18 to 30 who had mild COVID-19 (a few samples of this study predate the infection). Cell type and time point are not known. The DNA for the CDR3 is TGTGCCATCAGTGAGGGGGTAAGCAATCAGCCCCAGCATTTT. Translation: CAISEGVSNQPQHF.